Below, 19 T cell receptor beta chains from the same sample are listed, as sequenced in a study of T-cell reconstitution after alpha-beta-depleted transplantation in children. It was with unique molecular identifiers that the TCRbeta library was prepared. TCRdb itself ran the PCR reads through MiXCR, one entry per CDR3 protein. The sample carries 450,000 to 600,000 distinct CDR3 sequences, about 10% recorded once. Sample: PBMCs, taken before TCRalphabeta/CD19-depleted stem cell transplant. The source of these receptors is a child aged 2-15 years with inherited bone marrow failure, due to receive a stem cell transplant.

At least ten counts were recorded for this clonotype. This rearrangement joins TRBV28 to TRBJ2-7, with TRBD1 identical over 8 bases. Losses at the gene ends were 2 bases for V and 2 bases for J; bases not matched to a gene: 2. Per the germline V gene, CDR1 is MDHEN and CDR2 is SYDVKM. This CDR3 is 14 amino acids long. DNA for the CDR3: TGTGCCAGCAGTTTACAGGGGGCAACCTACGAGCAGTACTTC. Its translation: CASSLQGATYEQYF.

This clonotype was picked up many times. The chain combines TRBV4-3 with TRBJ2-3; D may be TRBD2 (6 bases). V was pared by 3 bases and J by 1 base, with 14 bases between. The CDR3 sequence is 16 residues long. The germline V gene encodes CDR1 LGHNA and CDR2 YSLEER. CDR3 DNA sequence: TGCGCCAGCAGCCATGCCGGAGGAGGGCGCACAGATACGCAGTATTTT. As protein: CASSHAGGGRTDTQYF.

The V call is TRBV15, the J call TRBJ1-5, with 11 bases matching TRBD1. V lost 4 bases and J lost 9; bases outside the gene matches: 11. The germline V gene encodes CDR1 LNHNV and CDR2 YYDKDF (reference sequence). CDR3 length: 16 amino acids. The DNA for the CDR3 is TGTGCCACCAGCATAGGGACAGGGGGAGTTGAACGGCCCCAGCATTTT. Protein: CATSIGTGGVERPQHF.

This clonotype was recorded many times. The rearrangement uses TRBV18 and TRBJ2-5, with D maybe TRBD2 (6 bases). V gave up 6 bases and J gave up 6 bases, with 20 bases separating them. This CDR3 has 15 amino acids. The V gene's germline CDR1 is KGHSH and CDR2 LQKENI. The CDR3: CASSPTGGRWQTQYF. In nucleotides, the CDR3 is TGTGCCAGCTCCCCCACCGGGGGAAGGTGGCAGACCCAGTACTTC.

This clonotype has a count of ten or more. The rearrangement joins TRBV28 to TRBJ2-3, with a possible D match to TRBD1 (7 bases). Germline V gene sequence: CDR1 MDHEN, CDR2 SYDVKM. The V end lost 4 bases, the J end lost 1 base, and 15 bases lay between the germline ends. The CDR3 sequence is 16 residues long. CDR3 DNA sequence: TGTGCCAGCAGTTACACCAGGGGGGCCGGCACAGATACGCAGTATTTT. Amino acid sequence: CASSYTRGAGTDTQYF. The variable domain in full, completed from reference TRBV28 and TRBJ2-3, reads DVKVTQSSRYLVKRTGEKVFLECVQDMDHENMFWYRQDPGLGLRLIYFSYDVKMKEKGDIPEGYSVSREKKERFSLILESASTNQTSMYLCASSYTRGAGTDTQYFGPGTRLTVL.

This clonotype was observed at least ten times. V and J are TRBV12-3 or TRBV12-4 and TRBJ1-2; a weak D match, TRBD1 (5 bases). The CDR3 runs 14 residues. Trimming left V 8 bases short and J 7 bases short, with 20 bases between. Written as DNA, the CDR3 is TGTGCCAGCGGCAACGGGGGTGTTCAGAGTGGCTACACCTTC. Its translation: CASGNGGVQSGYTF.

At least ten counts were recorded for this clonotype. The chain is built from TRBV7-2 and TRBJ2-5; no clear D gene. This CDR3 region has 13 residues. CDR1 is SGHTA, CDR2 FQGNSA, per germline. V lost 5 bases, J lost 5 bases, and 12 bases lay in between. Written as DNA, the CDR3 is TGTGCCAGCAGCCAGGATCAGGCGGAGACCCAGTACTTC. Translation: CASSQDQAETQYF.

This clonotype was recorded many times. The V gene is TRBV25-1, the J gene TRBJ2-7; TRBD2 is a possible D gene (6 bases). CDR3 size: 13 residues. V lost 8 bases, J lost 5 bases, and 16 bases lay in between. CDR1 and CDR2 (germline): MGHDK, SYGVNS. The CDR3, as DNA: TGTGCCAGCGGCGCGGGGACCATCCACGAGCAGTACTTC. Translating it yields CASGAGTIHEQYF.

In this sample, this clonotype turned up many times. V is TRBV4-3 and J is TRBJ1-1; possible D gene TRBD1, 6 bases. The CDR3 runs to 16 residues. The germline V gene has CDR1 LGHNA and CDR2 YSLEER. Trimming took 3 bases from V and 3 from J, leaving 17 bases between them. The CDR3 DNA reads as TGCGCCAGCAGCCATCTCTTGGGGGGGCAGGACACTGAAGCTTTCTTT. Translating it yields CASSHLLGGQDTEAFF.

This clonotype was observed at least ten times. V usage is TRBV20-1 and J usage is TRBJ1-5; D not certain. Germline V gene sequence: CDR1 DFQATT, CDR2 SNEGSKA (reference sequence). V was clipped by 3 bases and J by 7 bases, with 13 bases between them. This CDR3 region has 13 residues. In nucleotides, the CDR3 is TGCAGTGCTAGTGTCCTAAACGGACAGCCCCAGCATTTT. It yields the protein CSASVLNGQPQHF.

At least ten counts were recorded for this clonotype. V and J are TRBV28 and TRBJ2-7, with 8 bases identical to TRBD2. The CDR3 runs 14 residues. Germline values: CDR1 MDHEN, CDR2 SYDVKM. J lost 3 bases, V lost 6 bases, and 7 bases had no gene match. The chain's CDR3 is CASRISGVIYEQYF. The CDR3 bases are TGTGCCAGCAGGATTAGCGGGGTAATCTACGAGCAGTACTTC.

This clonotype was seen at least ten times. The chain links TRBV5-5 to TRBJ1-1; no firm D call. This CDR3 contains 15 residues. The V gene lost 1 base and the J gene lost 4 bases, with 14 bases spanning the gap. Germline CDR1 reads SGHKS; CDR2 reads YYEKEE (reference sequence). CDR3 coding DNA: TGTGCCAGCAGCTTGATGGGCCACCCGGGCACTGAAGCTTTCTTT. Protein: CASSLMGHPGTEAFF.

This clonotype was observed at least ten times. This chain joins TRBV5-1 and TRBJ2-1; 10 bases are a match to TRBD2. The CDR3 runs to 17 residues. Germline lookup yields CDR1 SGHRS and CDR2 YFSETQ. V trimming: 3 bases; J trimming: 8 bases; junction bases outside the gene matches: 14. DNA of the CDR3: TGCGCCAGCAGCTCCGGTCTAGCGGGGGCCTTGAGGGATGAGCAGTTCTTC. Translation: CASSSGLAGALRDEQFF.

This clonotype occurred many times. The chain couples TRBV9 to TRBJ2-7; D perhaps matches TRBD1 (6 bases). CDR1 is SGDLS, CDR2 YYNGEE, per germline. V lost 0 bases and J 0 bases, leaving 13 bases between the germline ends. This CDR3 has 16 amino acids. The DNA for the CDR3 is TGTGCCAGCAGCGTAGATTCACAGGGAGTCTCCTACGAGCAGTACTTC. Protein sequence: CASSVDSQGVSYEQYF.

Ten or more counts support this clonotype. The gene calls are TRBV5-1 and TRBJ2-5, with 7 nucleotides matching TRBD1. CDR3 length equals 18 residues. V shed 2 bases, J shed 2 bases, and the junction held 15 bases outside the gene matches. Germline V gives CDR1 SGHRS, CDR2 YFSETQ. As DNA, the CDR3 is TGCGCCAGCAGCTTAAGGCCTCGGGACAGCGTCAAACAAGAGACCCAGTACTTC. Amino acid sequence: CASSLRPRDSVKQETQYF.

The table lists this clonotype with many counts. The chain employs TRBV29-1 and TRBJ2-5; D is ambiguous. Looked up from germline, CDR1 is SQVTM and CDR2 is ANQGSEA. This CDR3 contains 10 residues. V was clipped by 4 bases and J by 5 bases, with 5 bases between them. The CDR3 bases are TGCAGCGTTGTATCGGAGACCCAGTACTTC. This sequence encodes CSVVSETQYF.

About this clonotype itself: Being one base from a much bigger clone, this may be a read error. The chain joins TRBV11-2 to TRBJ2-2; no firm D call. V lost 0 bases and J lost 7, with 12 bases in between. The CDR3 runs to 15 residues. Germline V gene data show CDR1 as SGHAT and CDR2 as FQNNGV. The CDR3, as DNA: TGTGCCAGCAGCTTAGAGTCGGCGGTAGTCGGGGAGCTGTTTTTT. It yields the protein CASSLESAVVGELFF.

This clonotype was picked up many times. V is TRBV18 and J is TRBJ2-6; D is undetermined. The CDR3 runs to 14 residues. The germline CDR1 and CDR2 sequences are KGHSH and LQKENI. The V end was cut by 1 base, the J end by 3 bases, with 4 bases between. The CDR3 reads CASSPLIGANVLTF. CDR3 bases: TGTGCCAGCTCACCACTAATTGGGGCCAACGTCCTGACTTTC.

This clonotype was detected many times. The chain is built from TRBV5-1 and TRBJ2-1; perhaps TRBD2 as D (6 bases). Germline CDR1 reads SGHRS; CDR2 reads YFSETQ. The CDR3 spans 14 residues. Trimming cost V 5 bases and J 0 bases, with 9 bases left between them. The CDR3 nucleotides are TGCGCCAGCAGTGGGAGGAGCTCCTACAATGAGCAGTTCTTC. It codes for CASSGRSSYNEQFF.